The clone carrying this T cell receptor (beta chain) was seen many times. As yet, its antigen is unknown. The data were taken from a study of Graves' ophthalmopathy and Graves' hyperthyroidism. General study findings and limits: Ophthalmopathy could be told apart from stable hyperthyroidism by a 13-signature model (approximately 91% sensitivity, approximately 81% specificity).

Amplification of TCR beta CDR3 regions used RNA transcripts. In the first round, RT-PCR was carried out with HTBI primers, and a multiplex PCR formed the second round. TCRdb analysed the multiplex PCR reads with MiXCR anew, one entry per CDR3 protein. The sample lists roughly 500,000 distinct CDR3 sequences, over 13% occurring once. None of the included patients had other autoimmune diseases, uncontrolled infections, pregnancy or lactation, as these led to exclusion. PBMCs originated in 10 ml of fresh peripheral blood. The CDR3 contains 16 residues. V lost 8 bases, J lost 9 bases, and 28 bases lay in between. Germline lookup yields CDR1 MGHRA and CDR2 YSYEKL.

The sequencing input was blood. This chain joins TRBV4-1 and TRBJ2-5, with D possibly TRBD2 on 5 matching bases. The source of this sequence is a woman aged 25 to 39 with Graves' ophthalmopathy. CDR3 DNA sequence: TGCGCCAGCTCCCCTCGCCGCCATACCGTGTTGGAGGCCCAGTACTTC. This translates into CASSPRRHTVLEAQYF.